Sequencing of this T cell receptor beta chain was carried out in a study of blood T cell repertoires in COVID-19. This clone occurred once. Sequenced by immunoSEQ multiplex PCR; TCRdb stores in-frame clones only, minus some. The data hold approximately 130,000 clones, with about 85% observed a single time. The germline V gene has CDR1 LGHNA and CDR2 YSLEER. The V gene end was trimmed by 4 bases and the J gene end by 5 bases; junction bases not matched to a gene: 15. This CDR3 spans 17 amino acids. Material: peripheral blood. The V and J genes are TRBV4-3 and TRBJ2-7, with 9 positions matching TRBD1. The origin of this receptor is a human donor in a cohort sampled during active COVID-19. This CDR3 is CASSPLPLGTGCHEQYV. The CDR3 DNA sequence: TGCGCCAGCAGCCCGCTCCCTCTCGGGACAGGGTGTCACGAGCAGTACGTC.